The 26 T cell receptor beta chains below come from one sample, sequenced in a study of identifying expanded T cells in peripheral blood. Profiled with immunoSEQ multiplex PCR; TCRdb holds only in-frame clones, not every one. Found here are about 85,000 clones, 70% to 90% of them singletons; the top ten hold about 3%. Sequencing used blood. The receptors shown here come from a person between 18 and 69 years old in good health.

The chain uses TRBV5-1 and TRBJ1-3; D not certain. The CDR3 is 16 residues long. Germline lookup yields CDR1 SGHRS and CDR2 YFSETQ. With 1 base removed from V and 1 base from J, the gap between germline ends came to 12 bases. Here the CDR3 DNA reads TGCGCCAGCAGCTTGCAGACCCTTATATCTGGAAACACCATATATTTT. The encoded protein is CASSLQTLISGNTIYF.

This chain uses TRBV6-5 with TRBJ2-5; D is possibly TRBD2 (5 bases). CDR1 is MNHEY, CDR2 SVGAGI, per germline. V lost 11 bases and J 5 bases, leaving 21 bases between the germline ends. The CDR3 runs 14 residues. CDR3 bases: TGTGCCGCAACCCCTCGGGGTGGAGGCGAGACCCAGTACTTC. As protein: CAATPRGGGETQYF.

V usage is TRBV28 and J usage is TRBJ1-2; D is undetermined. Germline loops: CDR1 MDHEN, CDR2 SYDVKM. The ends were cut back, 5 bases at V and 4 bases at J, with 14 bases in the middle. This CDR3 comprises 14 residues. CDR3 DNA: TGTGCCAGCAGTGAGCGGACGGGTATCTATGGCTACACCTTC. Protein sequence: CASSERTGIYGYTF.

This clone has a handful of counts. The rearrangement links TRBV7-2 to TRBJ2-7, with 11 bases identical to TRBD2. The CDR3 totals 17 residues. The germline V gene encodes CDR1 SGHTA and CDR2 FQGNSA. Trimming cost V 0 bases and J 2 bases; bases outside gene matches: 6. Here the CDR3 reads CASSLAGTSGSPYEQYF. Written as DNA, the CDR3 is TGTGCCAGCAGCTTAGCTGGGACTAGCGGAAGCCCCTACGAGCAGTACTTC.

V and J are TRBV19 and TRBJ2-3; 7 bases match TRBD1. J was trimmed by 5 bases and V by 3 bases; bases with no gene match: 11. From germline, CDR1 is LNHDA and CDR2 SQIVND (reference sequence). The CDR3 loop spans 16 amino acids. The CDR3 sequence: CASSIPFGTAQDTQYF. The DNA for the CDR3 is TGTGCCAGTAGTATCCCTTTCGGGACAGCTCAAGATACGCAGTATTTT.

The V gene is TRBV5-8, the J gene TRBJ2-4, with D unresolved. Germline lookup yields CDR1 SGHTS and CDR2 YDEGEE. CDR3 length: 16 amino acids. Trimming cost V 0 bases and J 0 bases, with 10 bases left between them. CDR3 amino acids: CASSLERALAKNIQYF. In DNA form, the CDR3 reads TGTGCCAGCAGCTTGGAACGAGCACTAGCCAAAAACATTCAGTACTTC.

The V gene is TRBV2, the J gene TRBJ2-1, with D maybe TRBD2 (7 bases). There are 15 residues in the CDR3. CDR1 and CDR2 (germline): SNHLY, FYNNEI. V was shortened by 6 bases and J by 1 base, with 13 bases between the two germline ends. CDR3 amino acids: CASRVQGLSYNEQFF. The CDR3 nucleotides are TGTGCCAGCAGGGTACAGGGACTATCCTACAATGAGCAGTTCTTC.

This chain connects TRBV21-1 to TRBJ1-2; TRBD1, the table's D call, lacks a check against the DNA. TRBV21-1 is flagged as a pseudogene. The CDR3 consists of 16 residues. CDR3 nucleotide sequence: TGTGCCAGCAGCAAAGTAGGACAGCAAAATAACTATGGCTACACCTTC. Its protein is CASSKVGQQNNYGYTF.

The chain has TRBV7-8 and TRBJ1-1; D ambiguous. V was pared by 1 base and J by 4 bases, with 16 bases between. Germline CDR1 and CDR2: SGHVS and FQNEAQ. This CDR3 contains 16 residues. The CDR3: CASSLVNGERGTEAFF. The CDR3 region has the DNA TGTGCCAGCAGCTTAGTAAACGGGGAGCGCGGCACTGAAGCTTTCTTT. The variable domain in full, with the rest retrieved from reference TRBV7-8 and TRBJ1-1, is GAGVSQSPRYKVAKRGQDVALRCDPISGHVSLFWYQQALGQGPEFLTYFQNEAQLDKSGLPSDRFFAERPEGSVSTLKIQRTQQEDSAVYLCASSLVNGERGTEAFFGQGTRLTVV.

CDR3 region: CASSPGQGASGEQYF. The CDR3 DNA reads as TGCGCCAGCAGCCCGGGACAGGGGGCTTCGGGCGAGCAGTACTTC. The chain joins TRBV5-1 to TRBJ2-7, with TRBD1 identical over 12 bases. Germline V CDR1 and CDR2: SGHRS, YFSETQ. The CDR3 loop spans 15 amino acids. Trimming took 4 bases from V and 6 from J; bases not matched to a gene: 8.

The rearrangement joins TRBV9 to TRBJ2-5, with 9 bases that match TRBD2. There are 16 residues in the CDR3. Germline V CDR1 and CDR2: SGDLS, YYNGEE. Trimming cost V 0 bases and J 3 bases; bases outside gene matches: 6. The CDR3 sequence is CASSVASGVGEETQYF. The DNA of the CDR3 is TGTGCCAGCAGCGTAGCTAGCGGGGTTGGTGAAGAGACCCAGTACTTC.

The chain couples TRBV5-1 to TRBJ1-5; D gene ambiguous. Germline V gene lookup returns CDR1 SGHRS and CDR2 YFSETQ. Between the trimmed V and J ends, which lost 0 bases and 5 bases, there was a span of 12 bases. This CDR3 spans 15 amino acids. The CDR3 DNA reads TGCGCCAGCAGCTTGGATGGGGTCCCGGATCAGCCCCAGCATTTT. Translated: CASSLDGVPDQPQHF. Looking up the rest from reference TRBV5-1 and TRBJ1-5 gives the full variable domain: KAGVTQTPRYLIKTRGQQVTLSCSPISGHRSVSWYQQTPGQGLQFLFEYFSETQRNKGNFPGRFSGRQFSNSRSEMNVSTLELGDSALYLCASSLDGVPDQPQHFGDGTRLSIL.

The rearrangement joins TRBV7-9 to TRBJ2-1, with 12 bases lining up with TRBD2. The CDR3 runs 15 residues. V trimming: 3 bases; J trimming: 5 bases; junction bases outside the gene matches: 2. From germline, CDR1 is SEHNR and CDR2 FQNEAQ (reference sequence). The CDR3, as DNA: TGTGCCAGCAGCTTGACTAGCGGGAGTGACAATGAGCAGTTCTTC. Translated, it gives CASSLTSGSDNEQFF.

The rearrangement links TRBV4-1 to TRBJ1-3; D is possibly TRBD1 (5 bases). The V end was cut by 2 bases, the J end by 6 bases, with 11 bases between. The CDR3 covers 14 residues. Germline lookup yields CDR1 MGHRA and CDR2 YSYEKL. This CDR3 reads CASSQQTVLNTIYF. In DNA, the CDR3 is TGCGCCAGCAGCCAACAGACAGTTCTAAACACCATATATTTT.

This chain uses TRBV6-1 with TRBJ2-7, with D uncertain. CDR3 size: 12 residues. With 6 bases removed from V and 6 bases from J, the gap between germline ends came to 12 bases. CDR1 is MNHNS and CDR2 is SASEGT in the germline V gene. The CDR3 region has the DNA TGTGCCAGCAGGGACCCTCCTATCGAGCAGTACTTC. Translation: CASRDPPIEQYF.

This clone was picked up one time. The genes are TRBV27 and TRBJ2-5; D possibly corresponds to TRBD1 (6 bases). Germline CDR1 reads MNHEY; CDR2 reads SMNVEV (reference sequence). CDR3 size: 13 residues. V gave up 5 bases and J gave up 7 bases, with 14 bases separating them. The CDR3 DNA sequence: TGTGCCAGCAGTCCCCGAGCCAGGGGGACCCAGTACTTC. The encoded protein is CASSPRARGTQYF.

CDR3 region: CASSLGPIYEQYF. CDR3 coding DNA: TGTGCCAGCAGCCTGGGACCTATATACGAGCAGTACTTC. This sequence joins TRBV7-2 and TRBJ2-7, with D perhaps matching TRBD1 or TRBD2 (5 bases each). The V gene lost 5 bases and the J gene lost 4 bases, with 12 bases spanning the gap. Germline V CDR1 and CDR2: SGHTA, FQGNSA. The CDR3 has 13 residues.

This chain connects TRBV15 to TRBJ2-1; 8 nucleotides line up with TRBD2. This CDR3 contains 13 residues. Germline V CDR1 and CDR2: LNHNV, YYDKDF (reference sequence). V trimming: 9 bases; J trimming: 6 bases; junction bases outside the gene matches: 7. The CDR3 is CATRLAGLNEQFF. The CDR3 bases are TGTGCCACGCGGCTAGCGGGCCTCAATGAGCAGTTCTTC. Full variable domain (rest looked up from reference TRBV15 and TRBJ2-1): DAMVIQNPRYQVTQFGKPVTLSCSQTLNHNVMYWYQQKSSQAPKLLFHYYDKDFNNEADTPDNFQSRRPNTSFCFLDIRSPGLGDTAMYLCATRLAGLNEQFFGPGTRLTVL.

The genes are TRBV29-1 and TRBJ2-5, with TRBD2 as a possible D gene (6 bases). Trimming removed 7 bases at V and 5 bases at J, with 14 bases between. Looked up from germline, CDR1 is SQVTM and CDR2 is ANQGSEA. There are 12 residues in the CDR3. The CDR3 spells CSAQEGMETQYF. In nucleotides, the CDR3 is TGCAGCGCCCAGGAGGGGATGGAGACCCAGTACTTC.

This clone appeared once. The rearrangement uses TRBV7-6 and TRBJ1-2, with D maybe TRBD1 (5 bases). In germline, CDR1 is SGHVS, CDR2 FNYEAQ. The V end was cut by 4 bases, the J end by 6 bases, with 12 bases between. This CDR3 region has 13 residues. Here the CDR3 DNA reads TGTGCCAGCAGCTCTCAAAGGGGAGATGGCTACACCTTC. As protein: CASSSQRGDGYTF.

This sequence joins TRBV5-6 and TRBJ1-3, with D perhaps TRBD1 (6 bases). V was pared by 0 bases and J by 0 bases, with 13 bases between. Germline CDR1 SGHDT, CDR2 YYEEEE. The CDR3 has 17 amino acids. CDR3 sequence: CASSLGYRANSGNTIYF. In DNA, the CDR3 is TGTGCCAGCAGCTTGGGCTACAGGGCCAACTCTGGAAACACCATATATTTT.

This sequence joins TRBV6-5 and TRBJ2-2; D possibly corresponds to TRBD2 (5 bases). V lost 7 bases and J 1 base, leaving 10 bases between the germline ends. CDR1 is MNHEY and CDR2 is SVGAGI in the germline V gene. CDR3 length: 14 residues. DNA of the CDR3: TGTGCCAGCAATTTCGCGGGGAACACCGGGGAGCTGTTTTTT. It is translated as CASNFAGNTGELFF.

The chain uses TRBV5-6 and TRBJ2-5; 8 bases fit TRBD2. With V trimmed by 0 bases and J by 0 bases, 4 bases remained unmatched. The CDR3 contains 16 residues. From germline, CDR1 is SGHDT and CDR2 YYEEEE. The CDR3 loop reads CASSLDISGDQETQYF. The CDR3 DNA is TGTGCCAGCAGCTTGGACATTAGCGGGGACCAAGAGACCCAGTACTTC.

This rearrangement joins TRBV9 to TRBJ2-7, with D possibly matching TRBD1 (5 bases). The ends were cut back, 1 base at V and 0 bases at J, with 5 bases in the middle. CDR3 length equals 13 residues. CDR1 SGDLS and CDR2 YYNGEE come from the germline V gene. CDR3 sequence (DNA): TGTGCCAGCAGCGTACAGGGCTCCTACGAGCAGTACTTC. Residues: CASSVQGSYEQYF.

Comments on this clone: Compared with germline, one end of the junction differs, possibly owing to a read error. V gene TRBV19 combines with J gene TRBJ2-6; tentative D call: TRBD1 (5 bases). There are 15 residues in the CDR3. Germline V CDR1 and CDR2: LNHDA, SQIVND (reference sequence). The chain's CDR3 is CASSIFPSGANVPTF. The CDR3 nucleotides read TGTGCCAGTAGTATATTCCCCTCTGGGGCCAACGTCCCGACTTTC. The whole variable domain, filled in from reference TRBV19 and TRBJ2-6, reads DGGITQSPKYLFRKEGQNVTLSCEQNLNHDAMYWYRQDPGQGLRLIYYSQIVNDFQKGDIAEGYSVSREKKESFPLTVTSAQKNPTAFYLCASSIFPSGANVPTFGAGSRLTVL.

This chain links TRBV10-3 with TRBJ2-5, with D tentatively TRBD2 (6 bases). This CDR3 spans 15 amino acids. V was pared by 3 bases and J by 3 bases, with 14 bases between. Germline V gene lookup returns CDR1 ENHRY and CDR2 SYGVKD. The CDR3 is CAISDFGGLKETQYF. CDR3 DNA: TGTGCCATCAGTGATTTCGGAGGGCTAAAAGAGACCCAGTACTTC.